This entry features one T cell receptor beta chain sequence. Its specificity is not known. Profiled with immunoSEQ multiplex PCR; TCRdb holds only in-frame clones, not every one. This table holds some 1.5 million clones, about 96% found once. The CDR3 consists of 15 residues. Germline V gives CDR1 MDHEN, CDR2 SYDVKM. The trim removed 1 base at V and 4 bases at J, leaving 4 bases unmatched. The data derive from a study of shared clonotypes between healthy human individuals. Broader study findings: Rarefaction showed that sequencing of sorted subsets was incomplete (despite large depth).

This chain connects TRBV28 to TRBJ1-5; 7 nucleotides align to TRBD1. The sequenced sample consisted of naive CD4+ T cells sorted from blood. The subset here: CD45RA+ positively selected. This clonotype was sampled from a man aged 25 to 45 in good health. This chain's CDR3 is CASSLLTGSNQPQHF. The CDR3 nucleotides read TGTGCCAGCAGTTTATTGACAGGGTCGAATCAGCCCCAGCATTTT.